The 19 T cell receptor beta chains given below trace back to one sample, sequenced in a study of cytotoxic CD8 clonotypes in ibrutinib-treated CLL. Repertoires were generated with immunoSEQ multiplex PCR, while TCRdb's copy carries only in-frame clones and drops some. The sample has approximately 300,000 clones, approximately 80% seen once. The specimen comprised PBMCs, sampled before ibrutinib treatment. The source of these receptors is a human donor with chronic lymphocytic leukemia.

The rearrangement joins TRBV15 to TRBJ2-1, with TRBD2 matching over 13 bases. The CDR3 runs to 16 residues. V lost 3 bases and J lost 8; bases outside the gene matches: 7. CDR1 is LNHNV and CDR2 is YYDKDF in the germline V gene (reference sequence). The CDR3 sequence: CATSSRTSGSPDEQFF. CDR3 sequence (DNA): TGTGCCACCAGCAGTCGGACTAGCGGGAGTCCGGATGAGCAGTTCTTC.

The gene calls are TRBV21-1 and TRBJ2-7; TRBD2, as called in the table, went unchecked against the DNA. TRBV21-1 is a recognized pseudogene. This CDR3 spans 21 amino acids. This CDR3 is CASTGLAGGLIIAIHSYEQYF. DNA of the CDR3: TGTGCCAGCACCGGACTAGCGGGAGGCCTAATCATCGCGATACACTCCTACGAGCAGTACTTC.

This clone has more than one count but fewer than ten. The gene calls are TRBV7-8 and TRBJ2-3; TRBD2 matches at 13 bases. In germline, CDR1 is SGHVS, CDR2 FQNEAQ. The CDR3 runs 18 residues. V lost 2 bases and J lost 1; bases outside the gene matches: 6. The CDR3 DNA reads TGTGCCAGCAGCTTATTACTAGCGGGAGGGCCAGGCACAGATACGCAGTATTTT. It codes for CASSLLLAGGPGTDTQYF.

V and J are TRBV19 and TRBJ2-5, with D perhaps assigned TRBD1 or TRBD2 (5 bases each). CDR1 LNHDA and CDR2 SQIVND come from the germline V gene (reference sequence). The CDR3 extends over 15 amino acids. V lost 5 bases to trimming and J lost 2 bases, with 15 bases between them. CDR3: CASSFLGPPQETQYF. The CDR3 DNA follows: TGTGCCAGTAGTTTTTTGGGACCGCCACAAGAGACCCAGTACTTC. The whole variable domain, filled in from reference TRBV19 and TRBJ2-5, reads DGGITQSPKYLFRKEGQNVTLSCEQNLNHDAMYWYRQDPGQGLRLIYYSQIVNDFQKGDIAEGYSVSREKKESFPLTVTSAQKNPTAFYLCASSFLGPPQETQYFGPGTRLLVL.

This clone was found a few times. The V gene is TRBV19, the J gene TRBJ2-1, with TRBD1 as a possible D gene (6 bases). This CDR3 comprises 16 residues. The germline V gene has CDR1 LNHDA and CDR2 SQIVND (reference sequence). V was trimmed by 5 bases and J by 3 bases, leaving 17 bases between them. The DNA of the CDR3 is TGTGCCAGTAGTTTACAGGGTTCCAACCTCTACAATGAGCAGTTCTTC. Its protein product is CASSLQGSNLYNEQFF.

CDR3 sequence reads: CASRPAEFTEAFF. CDR3 in DNA: TGTGCCAGCAGGCCAGCTGAGTTTACTGAAGCTTTCTTT. The chain combines TRBV6-1 with TRBJ1-1; no reliable D call. Looked up from germline, CDR1 is MNHNS and CDR2 is SASEGT. The CDR3 runs 13 residues. The V end was cut by 6 bases, the J end by 5 bases, with 13 bases between.

The genes are TRBV5-1 and TRBJ2-3; no reliable D call. The V gene's germline CDR1 is SGHRS and CDR2 YFSETQ. The CDR3 runs to 15 residues. V lost 2 bases to trimming and J lost 0 bases, with 10 bases between them. CDR3 DNA: TGCGCCAGCAGCTTCATCACTCCGAGCACAGATACGCAGTATTTT. The encoded protein is CASSFITPSTDTQYF.

A word on this clone: At the DNA level, this CDR3 is encoded by other sequences in the same sample as well. The rearrangement links TRBV30 to TRBJ1-5, with a possible D match to TRBD1 (5 bases). Trimming left V 0 bases short and J 4 bases short, with 7 bases between. Germline V gene data show CDR1 as GTSNPN and CDR2 as SVGIG (reference sequence). This CDR3 contains 13 residues. CDR3 sequence reads: CAWSVQGNQPQHF. The CDR3, as DNA: TGTGCCTGGAGTGTTCAGGGAAATCAGCCCCAGCATTTT.

V usage is TRBV9 and J usage is TRBJ1-2; unclear D gene. V lost 4 bases to trimming and J lost 4 bases, with 17 bases between them. The germline CDR1 and CDR2 sequences are SGDLS and YYNGEE. This CDR3 is 15 amino acids long. CDR3 region: CASSPRGEISYGYTF. Written as DNA, the CDR3 is TGTGCCAGCAGCCCCCGTGGGGAGATTTCCTATGGCTACACCTTC.

The J gene is TRBJ2-3, the V gene TRBV7-6, with TRBD2 matching over 8 bases. Trimming took 2 bases from V and 2 from J; bases not matched to a gene: 15. The CDR3 has 19 residues. Germline V CDR1 and CDR2: SGHVS, FNYEAQ. CDR3 protein: CASSLLASGSRGDTDTQYF. In DNA, the CDR3 is TGTGCCAGCAGCTTATTGGCCAGCGGGAGCCGGGGCGACACAGATACGCAGTATTTT. The full variable domain, its missing parts supplied by reference TRBV7-6 and TRBJ2-3, is GAGVSQSPRYKVTKRGQDVALRCDPISGHVSLYWYRQALGQGPEFLTYFNYEAQQDKSGLPNDRFSAERPEGSISTLTIQRTEQRDSAMYRCASSLLASGSRGDTDTQYFGPGTRLTVL.

V gene TRBV27 combines with J gene TRBJ2-7, with D tentatively TRBD2 (7 bases). The CDR3 loop spans 15 amino acids. V lost 0 bases and J 2 bases, leaving 11 bases between the germline ends. Per germline, CDR1 MNHEY and CDR2 SMNVEV (reference sequence). The CDR3 loop reads CASSLSRGGAYEQYF. CDR3 sequence (DNA): TGTGCCAGCAGTTTATCGAGGGGGGGGGCCTACGAGCAGTACTTC.

The CDR3: CASSTPRDRGQDGYTF. The CDR3 region has the DNA TGTGCCAGCAGCACTCCGAGGGACAGGGGGCAGGATGGCTACACCTTC. V is TRBV2 and J is TRBJ1-2; the match to TRBD1 covers 12 bases. J lost 6 bases, V lost 6 bases, and 11 bases had no gene match. This CDR3 comprises 16 residues. Germline values: CDR1 SNHLY, CDR2 FYNNEI. Full variable domain (missing parts from reference TRBV2 and TRBJ1-2): EPEVTQTPSHQVTQMGQEVILRCVPISNHLYFYWYRQILGQKVEFLVSFYNNEISEKSEIFDDQFSVERPDGSNFTLKIRSTKLEDSAMYFCASSTPRDRGQDGYTFGSGTRLTVV.

The J gene is TRBJ1-1, the V gene TRBV7-6; 7 bases fit TRBD1. Germline V gene lookup returns CDR1 SGHVS and CDR2 FNYEAQ. The CDR3 is made up of 14 amino acids. The junction had 6 bases not matched to a gene; V was cut back by 4 bases and J by 4 bases. The DNA for the CDR3 is TGTGCCAGCAGCTCCCGACAGGGCCCCACTGAAGCTTTCTTT. This gives the protein CASSSRQGPTEAFF.

This clone occurred a few times. The J gene is TRBJ2-7, the V gene TRBV5-1; 8 bases map to TRBD1. The length of the CDR3 is 15 residues. The germline V gene has CDR1 SGHRS and CDR2 YFSETQ. V dropped 1 base and J dropped 5; count of bases not matched to a gene: 8. This CDR3 reads CASSLLGRGRDEQYF. The DNA of the CDR3 is TGCGCCAGCAGCTTGCTTGGCAGGGGGCGCGACGAGCAGTACTTC. The full variable domain, rest sourced from reference TRBV5-1 and TRBJ2-7, is KAGVTQTPRYLIKTRGQQVTLSCSPISGHRSVSWYQQTPGQGLQFLFEYFSETQRNKGNFPGRFSGRQFSNSRSEMNVSTLELGDSALYLCASSLLGRGRDEQYFGPGTRLTVT.

The genes are TRBV15 and TRBJ2-5; D not certain. Germline CDR1 and CDR2: LNHNV and YYDKDF (reference sequence). The V and J ends lost 5 bases and 4 bases respectively, with 5 bases between them. The CDR3 length is 11 residues. CDR3 nucleotides: TGTGCCACCAGCTCTAGAGAGACCCAGTACTTC. It codes for CATSSRETQYF.

This clone appeared a single time. V gene TRBV7-9 combines with J gene TRBJ2-5, with 13 bases that match TRBD2. The junction had 5 bases not matched to a gene; V was cut back by 0 bases and J by 7 bases. Germline lookup yields CDR1 SEHNR and CDR2 FQNEAQ (reference sequence). The CDR3 extends over 16 amino acids. The CDR3 region is CASSLARTSGSRTQYF. The DNA of the CDR3 is TGTGCCAGCAGCTTAGCAAGGACTAGCGGGAGTAGGACCCAGTACTTC.

In its sample, this clone was seen a few times. This chain connects TRBV9 to TRBJ2-7; TRBD2 is a possible D gene (6 bases). With 0 bases removed from V and 4 bases from J, the gap between germline ends came to 14 bases. Germline-derived CDR1 and CDR2 are SGDLS and YYNGEE. The CDR3 sequence is 15 residues long. Here the CDR3 reads CASSVVPGAGYEQYF. CDR3 nucleotides: TGTGCCAGCAGCGTAGTTCCGGGAGCGGGTTACGAGCAGTACTTC.

J is TRBJ1-3 and V is TRBV15; D call uncertain. In germline, CDR1 is LNHNV, CDR2 YYDKDF (reference sequence). This CDR3 region has 14 residues. V was pared by 0 bases and J by 5 bases, with 8 bases between. The CDR3 spells CATSRDLGRNTIYF. CDR3 in DNA: TGTGCCACCAGCAGAGATTTAGGCCGAAACACCATATATTTT.

This chain connects TRBV28 to TRBJ1-2; 8 nucleotides line up with TRBD1. After removal of 1 base from V and 2 bases from J, the junction contained 6 bases not matched to a gene. Germline values: CDR1 MDHEN, CDR2 SYDVKM. CDR3 length: 16 amino acids. CDR3 nucleotides: TGTGCCAGCAGTTTATCAGGGGGCAAGAAGAACTATGGCTACACCTTC. Translated: CASSLSGGKKNYGYTF.